These 9 T cell receptor beta chains share one sample of origin, sequenced in a study of CD8 T cells in ankylosing spondylitis. TCRdb reprocessed the 5' RACE reads with MiXCR, giving one entry per CDR3 protein. Among 300,000 to 350,000 distinct CDR3 sequences listed, under 14% were seen once. The sequencing input was blood, either unsorted or a sorted T cell fraction (not recorded which). The receptors derive from a female donor with ankylosing spondylitis or in good health (not recorded which).

The count of this clonotype is one. The chain carries TRBV5-1 and TRBJ2-3, with 12 positions matching TRBD1. The germline V gene has CDR1 SGHRS and CDR2 YFSETQ. V was clipped by 7 bases and J by 12 bases; unmatched bases: 12. The CDR3 has 14 amino acids. CDR3 sequence (DNA): TGCGCCAGCTCACCGGGACAGGGGGCTTATTCCCAGTATTTT. Translated, it gives CASSPGQGAYSQYF.

This clonotype was picked up many times. This rearrangement joins TRBV7-9 to TRBJ2-1, with D possibly being TRBD1 (6 bases). Germline V gives CDR1 SEHNR, CDR2 FQNEAQ (reference sequence). The CDR3 contains 15 residues. The V and J ends lost 1 base and 3 bases respectively, with 10 bases between them. The DNA of the CDR3 is TGTGCCAGCAGCTTAGTCCAGGGGAACTACAATGAGCAGTTCTTC. It encodes CASSLVQGNYNEQFF.

This clonotype was seen at least ten times. The J gene is TRBJ2-2, the V gene TRBV20-1; maybe TRBD2 (5 bases). This CDR3 region has 14 residues. The V gene's germline CDR1 is DFQATT and CDR2 SNEGSKA (reference sequence). The V end lost 1 base, the J end lost 5 bases, and 11 bases lay between the germline ends. Here the CDR3 DNA reads TGCAGTGCTAGAGCCCCCCGAGGGACCGGGGAGCTGTTTTTT. This codes for CSARAPRGTGELFF.

Regarding this clonotype: This sequence may be a read error, since a much larger clone differs from it by one base. V and J are TRBV5-1 and TRBJ2-2; no reliable D call. Germline CDR1 and CDR2: SGHRS and YFSETQ. The CDR3 sequence is 15 residues long. V lost 2 bases, J lost 4 bases, and 12 bases lay in between. The DNA for the CDR3 is TGCGCCAGCAGCTTCCAGACTGGTTCCACCGGGGAGCTGTTTTTT. As protein: CASSFQTGSTGELFF.

The chain carries TRBV6-2 or TRBV6-3 and TRBJ2-2; TRBD2 aligns across 8 bases. Germline V CDR1 and CDR2: MNHEY, SVGEGT. The CDR3 totals 17 residues. Trimming took 6 bases from V and 5 from J; bases not matched to a gene: 14. CDR3 sequence (DNA): TGTGCCAGCAGCCCCAAACTAGCGGAATCAGGGACCGGGGAGCTGTTTTTT. Translation: CASSPKLAESGTGELFF.

This clonotype was observed a few times. The chain recombines TRBV7-9 with TRBJ2-7; D gene uncertain. The V end was cut by 5 bases, the J end by 6 bases, with 8 bases between. There are 11 residues in the CDR3. CDR1 SEHNR and CDR2 FQNEAQ come from the germline V gene (reference sequence). CDR3 DNA: TGTGCCAGCAGCCCAACATTCGAGCAGTACTTC. Translated, it gives CASSPTFEQYF.

There are many counts of this clonotype. The CDR3 protein is CASSRGDRAYEQYF. The CDR3 DNA reads TGTGCCAGCAGCAGGGGGGACCGTGCCTACGAGCAGTACTTC. This chain joins TRBV12-3 or TRBV12-4 and TRBJ2-7; the D gene is possibly TRBD1 (7 bases). The CDR3 consists of 14 residues. Trimming removed 6 bases at V and 2 bases at J, with 14 bases between.

J is TRBJ1-2 and V is TRBV27; D is perhaps TRBD1 (6 bases). V was pared by 5 bases and J by 2 bases, with 18 bases between. Germline CDR1 is MNHEY and CDR2 is SMNVEV (reference sequence). The CDR3 is 16 residues long. The CDR3 DNA reads as TGTGCCAGCAGTCCCCTTCGGACAGCCAACAACTATGGCTACACCTTC. Protein: CASSPLRTANNYGYTF.

Many counts were recorded for this clonotype. The gene calls are TRBV6-5 and TRBJ1-1; D possibly corresponds to TRBD1 (5 bases). Trimming took off 0 bases at V and 1 base at J, with 9 bases between the two ends. This CDR3 is 15 amino acids long. The germline gives CDR1 MNHEY, CDR2 SVGAGI. The CDR3 loop is CASSYSGRGNTEAFF. CDR3 nucleotides: TGTGCCAGCAGTTACTCGGGGAGGGGGAACACTGAAGCTTTCTTT.